This T cell receptor beta chain was obtained from a study of shared clonotypes between healthy human individuals (dated by TCRdb to the early 2020s). In terms of the full investigation: A couple of women and a few men aged 18 to 49 years were included in the cohort. Libraries were prepared and TCR repertoires were sequenced by different laboratories using diverse techniques, in order to increase sequencing depth and limit assay-specific biases. Leukapheresis yielded between about 0.8 and 9.5 billion PBMCs per donor. For each donor, three plates each were used for CD4 naive and CD4 memory, two plates were used for CD8 naive, and one plate was used for CD8 memory. To estimate repertoire size and how much clonotype sharing occurs between individuals, the study deeply sequenced the blood TCR repertoires of several healthy adults.

CD8 naive samples were CD45RO-negative cells positively selected for CCR7, giving a CD45RA+CCR7+ population that excluded TemRA cells. The donors were healthy, HIV-negative adults with no recently reported acute infections or vaccinations. Every donor was a Caucasian adult living in Nashville, Tennessee, USA. Blood was collected by leukapheresis, and PBMCs were isolated by Ficoll-Histopaque density gradient centrifugation and then cryopreserved in liquid nitrogen vapor phase. Purity and quantity of every magnetically sorted T cell population were checked by analytical flow cytometry. Genomic DNA was isolated from every sorted fraction and measured by UV absorbance on a Nanodrop 2000c. Paper-wide results and their limitations: Clonotypes shared by all four sorted-subset donors showed higher generation probabilities than non-shared clonotypes. Based on pairwise subsampling, the degree of clonotype sharing among donors was expected to be affected by sequencing depth. Sampling was restricted to blood, and TCR repertoires in tissues likely differ from the TCR repertoires found in blood. The small number of donors limited the genetic and exposure-history diversity represented. Naive subsets generally had larger estimated clonotype richness than memory subsets. Incomplete sequencing was indicated by rarefaction of sorted-subset datasets, despite the large sequencing depth. Around 5.4% of naive CD4, more than 3% of naive CD8, roughly 2.4% of memory CD4, and about 0.4% of memory CD8 clonotypes were shared across a few donors.

Using the deep immunoSEQ assay, multiplex PCR amplified TCR CDR3 regions from genomic DNA. For each cell subset, the extracted genomic DNA was distributed evenly across all wells of several immunoSEQ 96-well plates, and each plate served as one replicate. For sorted subsets, each replicate PCR was loaded with around 200 ng genomic DNA, equivalent to 32,000 or so T cell genomes. Purified libraries were measured with a Qubit 3.0 fluorometer, size-checked on a Bioanalyzer 2100, and measured again with the KAPA Library Quantification kit. Every immunoSEQ 96-well plate was sequenced on a separate single-read 150-cycle Illumina NextSeq 550 flow cell. Processing in the source paper ran as follows. Because the immunoSEQ output included only junctional sequences and no quality scores, the filtering could not be the same as the filtering used for full-length reads. To assign V/J genes and CDR3, sequences were annotated using PyIR, a Python wrapper for IgBLAST v1.9, with IMGT germline references. Reads were filtered out if the reads had weak V/J assignments (E-value above 1e-6), no CDR3, stop codons, out-of-frame junctions, or ambiguous translated residues. A V3J clonotype was defined by an identical inferred V gene, J gene, and CDR3 amino acid sequence. Percentage overlap between repertoires was computed as shared unique clonotypes divided by the size of the smaller repertoire. Richness of each repertoire was evaluated using RTK rarefaction, the Chao1 estimator, and Recon v2.1 estimates of unobserved clonotypes. Generation probabilities were computed with OLGA for all TCRbeta clonotypes obtained by the gDNA method from a handful of donors. The table comes from immuneACCESS by way of TCRdb, which keeps in-frame sequences with V and J called. Part of the clones is missing from these tables; in studies checked, under half for an unresolved V gene and the rest for unknown reasons. Clonal size and the V and J genes are those of that table, whereas D and trimming came from the DNA. For this sample the table gives hundreds of thousands of clones, of which around 96% were detected only once. Approximately 0.2% of the sample belongs to the ten largest clones.

Concerning this clone: It has no known antigen specificity. Base qualities are not provided; no much larger clone lies one nucleotide away.

Reading the germline V gene gives CDR1 KGHSH and CDR2 LQKENI. The CDR3 measures 15 amino acids from cysteine to phenylalanine. Of all the DNA, just the CDR3 is kept, 45 bases in frame from base 1. V is trimmed back by 3 bases and J by 7 bases, and the junction contains 9 bases that no gene match accounts for. The source of this sequence is a man aged 30 to 45 in good health. The chain was built from TRBV18 and TRBJ2-1; 7 junctional bases match TRBD2. The sample was naive CD8+ T cells sorted from blood. The intended sense of this specimen's cell subset or site label: CD45RA+CCR7+. In nucleotides, the sequence is TGTGCCAGCTCACCGGGTGTAAGTAGCGGGAATGAGCAGTTCTTC. Its amino acids are CASSPGVSSGNEQFF.